The following is a TCR beta chain sequence with its context. Its cognate antigen is unknown. The data originate from a study of shared clonotypes between healthy human individuals. Study background: Donors had three CD4 naive, three CD4 memory, two CD8 naive and one CD8 memory plate apiece. Study-level findings and limits: Naive CD4 clonotypes were shared across a handful of donors at roughly 5%.

Terminally differentiated effector memory CD45RA+ cells were excluded from the naive CD8 cells, which were CD45RO-negative and positively selected for CCR7. As processed by the authors: ImmunoSEQ gave junction-only sequences without quality scores, so filtering differed. TCRdb's copy holds only in-frame clones and misses some; the assay was immunoSEQ multiplex PCR. V, J and clone size are taken as reported in that table, and D and trimming were inferred from the DNA itself. The sample has roughly 2.1 million clones, approximately 94% seen once. CDR3 length: 18 amino acids. J lost 7 bases, V lost 0 bases, and 11 bases had no gene match. Germline CDR1 reads LGHNA; CDR2 reads YSLEER.

The chain is built from TRBV4-3 and TRBJ1-4; TRBD1 matches 10 bases. This receptor was obtained from a man aged 18 to 29 in good health. Some clones in this sample may be carry-over from other donors' samples. Sequencing was performed on naive CD8+ T cells from PBMCs. CDR3 in amino acids: CASSQDGIRWTGGEKLFF. The CDR3 bases are TGCGCCAGCAGCCAAGATGGGATCCGGTGGACAGGGGGTGAAAAACTGTTTTTT.